This TCR beta chain was captured in a study of blood T cell repertoires in COVID-19 (TCRdb year 2020). Turning to the overall study: Samples from collaborators originated in the United States, Italy and Spain and spanned both the acute and convalescent phases of COVID-19. The prospective study material was composed of cDNA or gDNA derived from T cells, B-cell-depleted T cells, or PBMCs. Where available, HLA class I and class II types were obtained from metadata supplied by the sample provider rather than from assay-based typing. Nearly every sample came with metadata listing a de-identified subject ID, COVID-19 status, age in years and sex. The repertoires were released in a freely available public database intended as a resource for research on the immune response to SARS-CoV-2. The samples were drawn from two sources: the first 160 participants of the ongoing ImmuneRACE study, and 950 to 1,500 subjects contributed by 6 global collaborators. Subjects who had been exposed to COVID-19, were actively infected with it, or had recovered from it provided the deeply sampled blood TCRbeta repertoires that made up the dataset.

Each collaborating institution followed its own protocols to collect whole blood in K2EDTA tubes. For TCRbeta analysis, collaborators shipped samples as frozen whole blood, isolated PBMCs, or DNA extracted from either of those sample types. TCRbeta CDR3 regions were amplified from genomic DNA by means of the immunoSEQ Assay, a bias-controlled multiplex PCR. Regarding the original processing steps: The number of nucleated cells in each sample was estimated from the amplification of reference gene primers within the assay. To quantify the absolute abundance of each unique TCRbeta CDR3 rearrangement, sequence reads were collapsed and filtered. Productive Simpson clonality was computed per sample as the square root of Simpson's diversity index over productive rearrangements. Drawn from immuneACCESS, this table holds only the in-frame rearrangements with V and J called that TCRdb kept. Clones are partly lost; checked studies trace under half to an unresolved V gene and leave the rest unexplained. The V and J calls and the clone size are those of that table, but D and trimming were determined from the DNA. The sample table shows under 85,000 clones, and 84% are seen once. The ten largest clones represent around 3.4% of the sample.

Study-level results and caveats: Clinical and demographic metadata were provided uncurated, with the amount varying by source and participant.

In the germline V gene, CDR1 corresponds to MNHEY and CDR2 to SVGEGT. V loses 6 bases at its end and J loses 3 bases; junction bases beyond the gene matches: 10. Including cysteine and phenylalanine, the CDR3 has 16 amino acids. The DNA shown is the 48-base CDR3, in frame from base 1. A word on this clone: There is no known antigen for this receptor. There are no base qualities to consult, and no much larger clone falls within one base.

This receptor was identified in a man aged 45-65 years with acute or convalescent COVID-19. This receptor chain uses TRBV6-2 or TRBV6-3 and TRBJ1-5, with 8 central nucleotides matching TRBD1. The sequencing input was peripheral blood. The CDR3 protein sequence reads: CASSRRGTGVNQPQHF. The nucleotide sequence is TGTGCCAGCAGCCGAAGAGGGACAGGCGTCAATCAGCCCCAGCATTTT.